Listed below are T cell receptor beta chains from one sample, sequenced in a study of technical replicates of blood from a handful of donors. TCRdb's copy holds only in-frame clones and misses some; the assay was immunoSEQ multiplex PCR. The sample carries about 80,000 clones, about 92% recorded once. Input material: T cells isolated from PBMCs. The receptors originated from a human donor in good health. Each CDR3 is given with its conserved first and last residue. D genes are given only for firm matches. Clone size is not always given. Where it is, it says once, few, many or a class for expanded clones.

CDR3nt: TGCGCCAGCAGCTGGAACGGACAGCCGGACACTGAAGCTTTCTTT; CDR3aa: CASSWNGQPDTEAFF; abundance: few; d_gene: NA; v_gene: TRBV5-1; j_gene: TRBJ1-1
CDR3nt: TGTGCCAGTAGTATCACGAGGAGTTGGAACACCGGGGAGCTGTTTTTT; CDR3aa: CASSITRSWNTGELFF; abundance: NA; d_gene: NA; v_gene: TRBV19; j_gene: TRBJ2-2
CDR3nt: TGTGCCAGCACTACTAGCGGGAGTATCAATGAGCAGTTCTTC; CDR3aa: CASTTSGSINEQFF; abundance: NA; d_gene: TRBD2; v_gene: TRBV11-3; j_gene: TRBJ2-1
CDR3nt: TGTGCCTGGGCCCCCGGGACAGGCAAAAACATTCAGTACTTC; CDR3aa: CAWAPGTGKNIQYF; abundance: NA; d_gene: TRBD1; v_gene: TRBV30; j_gene: TRBJ2-4
CDR3nt: TGTGCCAGCAGTTCGAACGGGCCCCAGCATTTT; CDR3aa: CASSSNGPQHF; abundance: NA; d_gene: NA; v_gene: TRBV27; j_gene: TRBJ1-5
CDR3nt: TGTGCCAGCAGCCCCGAGCGGGAGATCCCCGAGCAGTACTTC; CDR3aa: CASSPEREIPEQYF; abundance: NA; d_gene: TRBD2; v_gene: TRBV11-2; j_gene: TRBJ2-7
CDR3nt: TGTGCCAGCCGGGGACTAGAGGGCTACACCTTC; CDR3aa: CASRGLEGYTF; abundance: few; d_gene: NA; v_gene: TRBV28; j_gene: TRBJ1-2
CDR3nt: TGTGCCAGCAGCAAGGCGCGGGCGTACGGAAACACCATATATTTT; CDR3aa: CASSKARAYGNTIYF; abundance: NA; d_gene: NA; v_gene: TRBV21-1; j_gene: TRBJ1-3
CDR3nt: TGTGCCAGTAGTATAGAAGCGGGAGTGTCCGAGCAGTACTTC; CDR3aa: CASSIEAGVSEQYF; abundance: NA; d_gene: TRBD2; v_gene: TRBV19; j_gene: TRBJ2-7
CDR3nt: TGTGCCAGCAAATGGACAATCGAGACAGATACGCAGTATTTT; CDR3aa: CASKWTIETDTQYF; abundance: NA; d_gene: NA; v_gene: TRBV6-6; j_gene: TRBJ2-3
CDR3nt: TGTGCCAGCATGCAGGGAAGCTCCTACAATGAGCAGTTCTTC; CDR3aa: CASMQGSSYNEQFF; abundance: NA; d_gene: NA; v_gene: TRBV2; j_gene: TRBJ2-1
CDR3nt: TGTGCCAGCAGCCAGGAGGTCTATAGCACAGATACGCAGTATTTT; CDR3aa: CASSQEVYSTDTQYF; abundance: NA; d_gene: NA; v_gene: TRBV4-2; j_gene: TRBJ2-3
CDR3nt: TGTGCCAGCGGACGGGGCTACAATGAGCAGTTCTTC; CDR3aa: CASGRGYNEQFF; abundance: NA; d_gene: NA; v_gene: TRBV6-5; j_gene: TRBJ2-1
CDR3nt: TGCAGCGCAATGCCAGGGGGCGCCTATGGCTACACCTTC; CDR3aa: CSAMPGGAYGYTF; abundance: NA; d_gene: TRBD1; v_gene: TRBV29-1; j_gene: TRBJ1-2
CDR3nt: TGTGCCAGCAGCTCGGGGGGGCCCGACTATGGCTACACCTTC; CDR3aa: CASSSGGPDYGYTF; abundance: NA; d_gene: NA; v_gene: TRBV5-4; j_gene: TRBJ1-2
CDR3nt: TGTGCCAGCAGTTCCCCGGGGACTAGCGGGCAAGAGACCCAGTACTTC; CDR3aa: CASSSPGTSGQETQYF; abundance: NA; d_gene: TRBD2; v_gene: TRBV28; j_gene: TRBJ2-5
CDR3nt: TGCGCCAGCAGCTTTAGGACTAGCCCTCTCTCGCAGTACTTC; CDR3aa: CASSFRTSPLSQYF; abundance: NA; d_gene: TRBD2; v_gene: TRBV5-1; j_gene: TRBJ2-7
CDR3nt: TGTGCCAGCAGCTCCAGAGGACAGGGATCAGATACGCAGTATTTT; CDR3aa: CASSSRGQGSDTQYF; abundance: NA; d_gene: TRBD1; v_gene: TRBV7-2; j_gene: TRBJ2-3
CDR3nt: TGTGCCAGTAGTATGGGTAGCAGAGAGACCCAGTACTTC; CDR3aa: CASSMGSRETQYF; abundance: NA; d_gene: NA; v_gene: TRBV19; j_gene: TRBJ2-5
CDR3nt: TGTGCCACGAATGGGGGGACAGGGGGAACCTACGAGCAGTACTTC; CDR3aa: CATNGGTGGTYEQYF; abundance: NA; d_gene: TRBD1; v_gene: TRBV19; j_gene: TRBJ2-7
CDR3nt: TGTGCCAGCAGCGCTTCAGCGACTAGCGCAAGCTCCTACGAGCAGTACTTC; CDR3aa: CASSASATSASSYEQYF; abundance: NA; d_gene: TRBD2; v_gene: TRBV9; j_gene: TRBJ2-7
CDR3nt: TGTGCCTGGAGTGCTATAGAGGGTACCGGGTATGGCTACACCTTC; CDR3aa: CAWSAIEGTGYGYTF; abundance: NA; d_gene: NA; v_gene: TRBV30; j_gene: TRBJ1-2
CDR3nt: TGTGCCTGGAGTTTAGGACAGGGGGCAGACAATGAGCAGTTCTTC; CDR3aa: CAWSLGQGADNEQFF; abundance: NA; d_gene: TRBD1; v_gene: TRBV30; j_gene: TRBJ2-1
CDR3nt: TGTGCCAGCAGCTTGGCCCCGGGCGGGCTCCCCGTCGGTGAGCAGTTCTTC; CDR3aa: CASSLAPGGLPVGEQFF; abundance: NA; d_gene: NA; v_gene: TRBV5-4; j_gene: TRBJ2-1
CDR3nt: TGTGCCAGCAGCTTAAGGTGGGGCATGAACACTGAAGCTTTCTTT; CDR3aa: CASSLRWGMNTEAFF; abundance: NA; d_gene: NA; v_gene: TRBV7-2; j_gene: TRBJ1-1
CDR3nt: TGTGCCAGCAGCCTCGGGGGGGGGAACAATGAAAAACTGTTTTTT; CDR3aa: CASSLGGGNNEKLFF; abundance: NA; d_gene: NA; v_gene: TRBV5-4; j_gene: TRBJ1-4
CDR3nt: TGTGCCAGCAGTTTCGCAGGAGGCGCAGAGGGCGAAAAACTGTTTTTT; CDR3aa: CASSFAGGAEGEKLFF; abundance: NA; d_gene: NA; v_gene: TRBV27; j_gene: TRBJ1-4
CDR3nt: TGTGCCAGCAGCTTAGTTCAGGGGTCCTACAATGAGCAGTTCTTC; CDR3aa: CASSLVQGSYNEQFF; abundance: NA; d_gene: NA; v_gene: TRBV7-2; j_gene: TRBJ2-1
CDR3nt: TGTGCCAGCAGCGTAGCTGCAGGGGCCTATGGCTACACCTTC; CDR3aa: CASSVAAGAYGYTF; abundance: NA; d_gene: NA; v_gene: TRBV9; j_gene: TRBJ1-2